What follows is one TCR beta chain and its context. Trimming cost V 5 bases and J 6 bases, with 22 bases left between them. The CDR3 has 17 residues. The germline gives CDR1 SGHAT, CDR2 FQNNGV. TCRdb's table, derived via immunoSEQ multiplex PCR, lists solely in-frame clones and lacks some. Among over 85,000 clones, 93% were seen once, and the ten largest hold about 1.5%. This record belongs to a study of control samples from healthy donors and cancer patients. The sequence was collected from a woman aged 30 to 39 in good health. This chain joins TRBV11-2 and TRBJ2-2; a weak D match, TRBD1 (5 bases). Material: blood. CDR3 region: CASSKIRQPMGSGELFF. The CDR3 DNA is TGTGCCAGCAGCAAAATTCGACAGCCCATGGGCTCCGGGGAGCTGTTTTTT.